The rows below give T cell receptor beta chains drawn from one sample of a study of cytomegalovirus exposure and HLA in healthy donors. Data came from immunoSEQ multiplex PCR; TCRdb stores just in-frame clones and leaves some out. The sample has some 140,000 clones, more than 75% seen once; the top ten hold about 8.3%. The sequencing input was PBMCs. These receptors all come from a man aged 30-40 years in good health and CMV-seropositive. The CDR3 runs from the conserved cysteine through the conserved F or W. The D gene is left open where the match is weak. Clone sizes are given selectively: once, few, many, or a class where the clone is expanded.

CDR3 length	clone size	D gene	J gene	V gene	CDR3 protein	CDR3 DNA
16	.	.	TRBJ1-2	TRBV7-9	CASSLEVGGNFYGYTF	TGTGCCAGCAGCTTAGAGGTCGGGGGGAACTTCTATGGCTACACCTTC
15	.	TRBD1	TRBJ2-7	TRBV9	CASSGGGAGNYEQYF	TGTGCCAGCAGCGGAGGGGGCGCGGGCAATTACGAGCAGTACTTC
15	.	TRBD2	TRBJ2-5	TRBV6-1	CASSRRTSGEETQYF	TGTGCCAGCAGTAGACGGACTAGCGGGGAAGAGACCCAGTACTTC
15	.	.	TRBJ1-5	TRBV28	CASSLGGPKNQPQHF	TGTGCCAGCAGTTTGGGTGGGCCTAAAAATCAGCCCCAGCATTTT
15	.	.	TRBJ2-5	TRBV4-3	CASSQDPGVEETQYF	TGCGCCAGCAGCCAAGATCCCGGGGTAGAAGAGACCCAGTACTTC
16	.	TRBD1	TRBJ1-1	TRBV30	CAWSNPQGGLNTEAFF	TGTGCCTGGAGTAATCCCCAGGGGGGATTGAACACTGAAGCTTTCTTT
15	.	.	TRBJ1-1	TRBV5-1	CASSLLASMNTEAFF	TGCGCCAGCAGCTTGTTGGCCAGTATGAACACTGAAGCTTTCTTT
16	.	TRBD1	TRBJ1-1	TRBV7-9	CASSHPGTGRGTEAFF	TGTGCCAGCAGCCATCCGGGGACAGGGCGAGGAACTGAAGCTTTCTTT
15	.	.	TRBJ2-1	TRBV5-4	CASSLGTASGGEQFF	TGTGCCAGCAGCCTCGGGACAGCCTCCGGGGGTGAGCAGTTCTTC
15	few	.	TRBJ2-5	TRBV7-9	CASSSRGQGKETQYF	TGTGCCAGCAGCTCAAGGGGCCAGGGGAAAGAGACCCAGTACTTC
15	.	TRBD2	TRBJ2-1	TRBV28	CASNEASSGRDEQFF	TGTGCCAGCAACGAGGCGTCTAGCGGGAGAGATGAGCAGTTCTTC
11	.	.	TRBJ1-1	TRBV7-6	CASSLDGEAFF	TGTGCCAGCAGCTTAGACGGTGAAGCTTTCTTT
11	.	.	TRBJ1-1	TRBV6-1	CASRGPSEAFF	TGTGCCAGCAGGGGGCCGTCTGAAGCTTTCTTT
14	.	.	TRBJ2-1	TRBV29-1	CSCRGTSLYNEQFF	TGCAGCTGCCGCGGGACTTCTTTGTACAATGAGCAGTTCTTC
13	once	.	TRBJ2-7	TRBV5-4	CASSLDTSYEQYF	TGTGCCAGCAGCCTGGACACCTCCTACGAGCAGTACTTC
15	.	TRBD2	TRBJ2-7	TRBV30	CAWSPGLAGGDKQYF	TGTGCCTGGAGCCCGGGACTAGCGGGAGGCGACAAGCAGTACTTC
14	.	.	TRBJ2-5	TRBV27	CASSYTGSGETQYF	TGTGCCAGCAGTTATACAGGTAGCGGAGAGACCCAGTACTTC
22	few	.	TRBJ1-2	TRBV19	CASSIVGRGHPSSIGSPYGYTF	TGTGCCAGTAGTATAGTCGGTCGAGGACATCCATCGAGCATCGGTTCCCCCTATGGCTACACCTTC
15	once	.	TRBJ2-2	TRBV5-6	CASSLKASNTGELFF	TGTGCCAGCAGCTTAAAAGCGTCGAACACCGGGGAGCTGTTTTTT
15	once	TRBD1	TRBJ2-7	TRBV6-5	CASSYPPGGSDEQYF	TGTGCCAGCAGTTACCCCCCAGGGGGCAGCGACGAGCAGTACTTC
15	few	TRBD1	TRBJ1-2	TRBV7-2	CASSTTTGAGNGYTF	TGTGCCAGCAGCACCACGACAGGGGCGGGAAATGGCTACACCTTC
15	.	.	TRBJ2-2	TRBV13	CASSTDREASGELFF	TGTGCCAGCAGTACCGACAGGGAGGCGAGCGGGGAGCTGTTTTTT
15	few	TRBD1	TRBJ2-2	TRBV5-5	CASRSGTVNTGELFF	TGTGCCAGCAGGTCCGGGACAGTGAACACCGGGGAGCTGTTTTTT
14	.	.	TRBJ1-6	TRBV6-4	CASSAGVLNSPLHF	TGTGCCAGCAGTGCAGGGGTCCTTAATTCACCCCTCCACTTT